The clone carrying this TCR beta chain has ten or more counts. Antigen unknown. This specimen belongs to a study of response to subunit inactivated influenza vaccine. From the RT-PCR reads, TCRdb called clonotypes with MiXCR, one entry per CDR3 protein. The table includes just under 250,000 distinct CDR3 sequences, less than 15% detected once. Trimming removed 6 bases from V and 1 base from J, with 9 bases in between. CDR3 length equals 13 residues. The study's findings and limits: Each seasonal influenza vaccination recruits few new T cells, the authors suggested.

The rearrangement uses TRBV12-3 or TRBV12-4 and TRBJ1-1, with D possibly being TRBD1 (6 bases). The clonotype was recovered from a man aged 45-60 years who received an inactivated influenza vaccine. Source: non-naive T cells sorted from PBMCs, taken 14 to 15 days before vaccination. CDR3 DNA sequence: TGTGCCAGCAGGAACAGGGAGAACACTGAAGCTTTCTTT. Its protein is CASRNRENTEAFF.